This passage covers 30 T cell receptor beta chains from one sample sequenced in a study of T cell repertoires in cytomegalovirus infection. TCRdb recomputed calls from the reads with MiXCR, one row per CDR3 protein. This table holds about 74,000 distinct CDR3 sequences, around 30% found once. Their recognized antigens are unknown. The sample was CD8+ T cells from cultured PBMCs, taken from culture after CMV antigen stimulation. These receptor sequences come from a human donor in good health (CMV status not recorded). Some clones in this sample may be carry-over from other donors' samples.

This rearrangement joins TRBV20-1 to TRBJ1-2; no definite D call. Trimming took off 5 bases at V and 4 bases at J, with 14 bases between the two ends. The germline V gene encodes CDR1 DFQATT and CDR2 SNEGSKA (reference sequence). The CDR3 runs 13 residues. The CDR3 is CSASGIDTYGYTF. The CDR3 region has the DNA TGCAGTGCTTCCGGGATTGACACCTATGGCTACACCTTC.

The chain employs TRBV20-1 and TRBJ2-7, with 8 bases fitting TRBD2. Trimming removed 4 bases from V and 2 bases from J; junction bases left unmatched: 7. Germline V lookup: CDR1 DFQATT, CDR2 SNEGSKA (reference sequence). CDR3 length: 14 residues. CDR3 sequence reads: CSATQTGGPYEQYV. The CDR3 DNA reads TGCAGTGCTACCCAGACGGGGGGGCCCTACGAGCAGTACGTC.

The chain is built from TRBV10-3 and TRBJ2-1; a possible D gene is TRBD2 (6 bases). Trimming pared 0 bases from V and 3 bases from J, leaving 6 bases between. CDR3 length: 14 residues. Germline CDR1 reads ENHRY; CDR2 reads SYGVKD. Written as DNA, the CDR3 is TGTGCCATCAGTGAGTCTAGCGGCTACAATGAGCAGTTCTTC. Its translation: CAISESSGYNEQFF.

The chain joins TRBV6-5 to TRBJ1-3, with D perhaps TRBD1 (5 bases). Trimming shortened V by 2 bases and J by 2 bases, and 10 bases separated the two germline ends. Germline V gene sequence: CDR1 MNHEY, CDR2 SVGAGI. The CDR3 is made up of 15 amino acids. For the CDR3, the DNA is TGTGCCAGCAGTTACGGCAGGGACCCTGGAAACACCATATATTTT. Translated: CASSYGRDPGNTIYF.

The chain couples TRBV12-3 or TRBV12-4 to TRBJ1-1, with 7 positions matching TRBD1. The CDR3 has 15 residues. The junction had 10 bases not matched to a gene; V was cut back by 4 bases and J by 5 bases. In DNA, the CDR3 is TGTGCCAGCAGTTCCTTTCACGACAGGGATACTGAAGCTTTCTTT. Translated: CASSSFHDRDTEAFF.

This clonotype was seen a few times. The chain links TRBV6-5 to TRBJ1-1, with D uncertain. In germline, CDR1 is MNHEY, CDR2 SVGAGI. This CDR3 region has 16 residues. The ends were cut back, 1 base at V and 0 bases at J, with 12 bases in the middle. For the CDR3, the DNA is TGTGCCAGCAGTTACTATCCCAGAGGGTTGAACACTGAAGCTTTCTTT. Protein: CASSYYPRGLNTEAFF.

On this clonotype itself: Given a much more abundant clone one base away, this may be a read error. V and J are TRBV11-2 and TRBJ2-1, with 16 bases identical to TRBD2. The CDR3 has 18 amino acids. Germline assignment: CDR1 SGHAT and CDR2 FQNNGV. As DNA, the CDR3 is TGTACCAGCAGCCCCGGGACTAGCGGGGGGGAGGCCTACAATGAGCAGTTCTTC. This encodes CTSSPGTSGGEAYNEQFF. Variable domain in full (rest from reference TRBV11-2 and TRBJ2-1): EAGVAQSPRYKIIEKRQSVAFWCNPISGHATLYWYQQILGQGPKLLIQFQNNGVVDDSQLPKDRFSAERLKGVDSTLKIQPAKLEDSAVYLCTSSPGTSGGEAYNEQFFGPGTRLTVL.

The V and J genes are TRBV19 and TRBJ2-1, with TRBD2 identical over 7 bases. Unmatched junction bases numbered 7, after V lost 5 bases and J lost 9 bases. Per the germline V gene, CDR1 is LNHDA and CDR2 is SQIVND (reference sequence). The CDR3 spans 13 residues. This CDR3 reads CASSFSTSSEQFF. CDR3 bases: TGTGCCAGTAGTTTCTCGACTAGCAGTGAGCAGTTCTTC.

A few counts support this clonotype. The chain couples TRBV5-4 to TRBJ2-7, with D perhaps given as TRBD1 or TRBD2 (6 bases each). V lost 0 bases, J lost 0 bases, and 13 bases lay in between. Germline V gives CDR1 SGHNT, CDR2 YYREEE (reference sequence). The CDR3 is made up of 16 amino acids. Written as DNA, the CDR3 is TGTGCCAGCAGCTTGGTACAGGGAGGCAGCTCCTACGAGCAGTACTTC. The encoded protein is CASSLVQGGSSYEQYF. Looking up the rest from reference TRBV5-4 and TRBJ2-7 gives the full variable domain: ETGVTQSPTHLIKTRGQQVTLRCSSQSGHNTVSWYQQALGQGPQFIFQYYREEENGRGNFPPRFSGLQFPNYSSELNVNALELDDSALYLCASSLVQGGSSYEQYFGPGTRLTVT.

The CDR3 DNA is TGTGCCAGCACCCGGGCGGCGAACAATGAGCAGTTCTTC. Its translation is CASTRAANNEQFF. The chain recombines TRBV28 with TRBJ2-1, with D hard to call. CDR3 size: 13 residues. V was clipped by 7 bases and J by 5 bases, with 12 bases between them. Germline values: CDR1 MDHEN, CDR2 SYDVKM.

This clonotype appeared once. V usage is TRBV2 and J usage is TRBJ2-7, with 10 bases lining up with TRBD1. Germline loops: CDR1 SNHLY, CDR2 FYNNEI. V gave up 6 bases and J gave up 2 bases; unmatched junction bases: 1. The CDR3 is made up of 13 amino acids. The CDR3 DNA reads TGTGCCAGCAGGGGACAGGGGACCTACGAGCAGTACTTC. Amino acids: CASRGQGTYEQYF.

V and J are TRBV15 and TRBJ2-7, with D possibly matching TRBD2 (6 bases). The CDR3 extends over 12 amino acids. V was trimmed by 0 bases and J by 11 bases, leaving 11 bases between them. From germline, CDR1 is LNHNV and CDR2 YYDKDF (reference sequence). CDR3 sequence (DNA): TGTGCCACCAGCAGAGATCGGAGGGAGGAGTACTTC. This encodes CATSRDRREEYF. Filled out from reference TRBV15 and TRBJ2-7, the complete variable domain reads DAMVIQNPRYQVTQFGKPVTLSCSQTLNHNVMYWYQQKSSQAPKLLFHYYDKDFNNEADTPDNFQSRRPNTSFCFLDIRSPGLGDTAMYLCATSRDRREEYFGPGTRLTVT.

This chain links TRBV29-1 with TRBJ2-2; TRBD2 aligns across 7 bases. This CDR3 has 15 residues. CDR1 is SQVTM and CDR2 is ANQGSEA in the germline V gene. Trimming cost V 3 bases and J 4 bases; bases outside gene matches: 8. CDR3 region: CSVDSGGSGTGELFF. Here the CDR3 DNA reads TGCAGCGTTGACTCTGGCGGGAGCGGCACCGGGGAGCTGTTTTTT.

V is TRBV4-3 and J is TRBJ1-3; D remains unclear. The CDR3 loop spans 15 amino acids. Germline values: CDR1 LGHNA, CDR2 YSLEER. V was shortened by 4 bases and J by 0 bases, with 10 bases between the two germline ends. The CDR3: CASSPSYDSGNTIYF. The CDR3 nucleotides are TGCGCCAGCAGCCCGTCGTATGACTCTGGAAACACCATATATTTT.

This clonotype was seen at least ten times. V is TRBV6-1 and J is TRBJ2-2; 8 bases match TRBD2. Trimming at V came to 4 bases and at J to 4 bases, leaving 2 bases not matched to a gene. The germline CDR1 and CDR2 sequences are MNHNS and SASEGT. The CDR3 runs to 14 residues. CDR3 region: CASSVAGGTGELFF. CDR3 nucleotides: TGTGCCAGCAGTGTGGCGGGAGGCACCGGGGAGCTGTTTTTT.

The V gene is TRBV9, the J gene TRBJ2-1; possible D gene TRBD1, 6 bases. V dropped 5 bases and J dropped 5 bases, with 32 bases sitting between them. In germline, CDR1 is SGDLS, CDR2 YYNGEE. The CDR3 extends over 20 amino acids. The DNA of the CDR3 is TGTGCCAGCAGTATCGGGGCCAGGGGCCGTACATTCCACGCAAACAATGAGCAGTTCTTC. Translating gives CASSIGARGRTFHANNEQFF.

This rearrangement joins TRBV4-3 to TRBJ2-1, with 7 bases aligning to TRBD2. The CDR3 totals 15 residues. The J segment lost 5 bases and the V segment lost 5 bases, leaving 9 bases of the junction unmatched. Germline CDR1 LGHNA, CDR2 YSLEER. CDR3 loop: CASSFDRDYNNEQFF. The CDR3 nucleotides read TGCGCCAGCAGCTTCGACCGGGACTACAACAATGAGCAGTTCTTC.

This clonotype was counted a few times. V is TRBV6-2 or TRBV6-3 and J is TRBJ1-1; 10 positions agree with TRBD1. The V and J ends lost 2 bases and 3 bases, in that order; junction bases with no gene match: 9. The CDR3 length is 17 residues. Germline CDR1 is MNHEY and CDR2 is SVGEGT. The chain's CDR3 is CASSYRQGAAVYTEAFF. DNA for the CDR3: TGTGCCAGCAGTTACCGACAGGGGGCTGCAGTGTACACTGAAGCTTTCTTT.

The CDR3 DNA reads TGCGCCAGCAGCCAAGCGGAAAGGCCCTACAATGAGCAGTTCTTC. This translates into CASSQAERPYNEQFF. V usage is TRBV4-3 and J usage is TRBJ2-1; D uncertain. V lost 1 base to trimming and J lost 2 bases, with 9 bases between them. The CDR3 is made up of 15 amino acids. Germline V CDR1 and CDR2: LGHNA, YSLEER.

The rearrangement links TRBV28 to TRBJ1-1; tentative D call: TRBD1 (5 bases). CDR1 is MDHEN, CDR2 SYDVKM, per germline. This CDR3 is built from 14 residues. V was pared by 5 bases and J by 1 base, with 11 bases between. The CDR3 DNA sequence: TGTGCCAGCAGTCCCTTGGGGGAGAACACTGAAGCTTTCTTT. Protein: CASSPLGENTEAFF.

This clonotype showed up many times. This sequence joins TRBV4-1 and TRBJ2-2; D is undetermined. This CDR3 spans 14 amino acids. Germline CDR1 is MGHRA and CDR2 is YSYEKL. Deletions cut 0 bases from V and 6 bases from J, with 8 bases between. The DNA of the CDR3 is TGCGCCAGCAGCCAAGATTGGGTCCCCGGGGAGCTGTTTTTT. Translated: CASSQDWVPGELFF.

The genes are TRBV28 and TRBJ1-1, with 12 bases fitting TRBD1. The CDR3 length is 17 residues. Germline CDR1 and CDR2: MDHEN and SYDVKM. Trimming took 3 bases from V and 3 from J; bases not matched to a gene: 8. CDR3 bases: TGTGCCAGCAGTTTTGGGACAGGGGGCGTTTATGACACTGAAGCTTTCTTT. Translation gives CASSFGTGGVYDTEAFF.

This clonotype was counted ten times or more. V and J are TRBV5-1 and TRBJ1-1; D call uncertain. The CDR3 length is 16 residues. Germline lookup yields CDR1 SGHRS and CDR2 YFSETQ. V dropped 1 base and J dropped 6 bases, with 19 bases sitting between them. The CDR3 reads CASSLSGNPWRAEAFF. CDR3 DNA sequence: TGCGCCAGCAGCTTGAGTGGCAATCCGTGGAGGGCTGAAGCTTTCTTT. Full variable domain (outside the CDR3, taken from reference TRBV5-1 and TRBJ1-1): KAGVTQTPRYLIKTRGQQVTLSCSPISGHRSVSWYQQTPGQGLQFLFEYFSETQRNKGNFPGRFSGRQFSNSRSEMNVSTLELGDSALYLCASSLSGNPWRAEAFFGQGTRLTVV.

V is TRBV4-1 and J is TRBJ1-5, with 7 bases fitting TRBD1. The CDR3 spans 15 residues. CDR1 and CDR2 (germline): MGHRA, YSYEKL. After removal of 0 bases from V and 4 bases from J, the junction contained 3 bases not matched to a gene. This CDR3 is CASSQDPTGNQPQHF. Here the CDR3 DNA reads TGCGCCAGCAGCCAAGATCCGACAGGGAATCAGCCCCAGCATTTT.

The chain recombines TRBV7-2 with TRBJ1-2, with D unclear. The CDR3 totals 15 residues. Trimming left V 6 bases short and J 2 bases short, with 16 bases between. Germline values: CDR1 SGHTA, CDR2 FQGNSA. The CDR3 DNA reads TGTGCCAGCAGTCCTACCTTGGGAGGGAACTATGGCTACACCTTC. Its translation: CASSPTLGGNYGYTF.

This chain connects TRBV7-2 to TRBJ1-5, with TRBD1 matching 7 bases. Per the germline V gene, CDR1 is SGHTA and CDR2 is FQGNSA. The CDR3 is 16 amino acids. With V trimmed by 2 bases and J by 2 bases, 6 bases remained unmatched. Here the CDR3 DNA reads TGTGCCAGCAGCTTACAGGGCCAGGGGGGCAATCAGCCCCAGCATTTT. Its translation is CASSLQGQGGNQPQHF.

This clonotype has just a few counts. The CDR3 nucleotides read TGTGCCAGCAGCATCCCAGCTGAAGAGACCCAGTACTTC. Translating it yields CASSIPAEETQYF. The gene calls are TRBV11-2 and TRBJ2-5; D unclear. The CDR3 is 13 residues long. Germline V gives CDR1 SGHAT, CDR2 FQNNGV. V was cut by 5 bases and J by 3 bases, with 10 bases left in between. The variable domain in full, with the rest retrieved from reference TRBV11-2 and TRBJ2-5, is EAGVAQSPRYKIIEKRQSVAFWCNPISGHATLYWYQQILGQGPKLLIQFQNNGVVDDSQLPKDRFSAERLKGVDSTLKIQPAKLEDSAVYLCASSIPAEETQYFGPGTRLLVL.

This clonotype was found once. This rearrangement joins TRBV6-5 to TRBJ2-5; 9 nucleotides match TRBD2. The CDR3 is 17 amino acids. V lost 1 base and J lost 4; bases outside the gene matches: 10. CDR1 MNHEY and CDR2 SVGAGI come from the germline V gene. The CDR3 DNA reads as TGTGCCAGCAGTTACTTGCCGATAGCGGGAGACGGAGAGACCCAGTACTTC. Protein: CASSYLPIAGDGETQYF.

This clonotype qualifies as medium-sized. The rearrangement uses TRBV7-9 and TRBJ1-6; 11 bases align to TRBD1. CDR1 is SEHNR and CDR2 is FQNEAQ in the germline V gene (reference sequence). V was pared by 4 bases and J by 8 bases, with 1 base of the junction left unmatched. The length of the CDR3 is 14 residues. The CDR3 sequence: CASSWGQGDSPLHF. DNA of the CDR3: TGTGCCAGCAGCTGGGGACAGGGGGATTCACCCCTCCACTTT. The variable domain in full, with the rest retrieved from reference TRBV7-9 and TRBJ1-6, is DTGVSQNPRHKITKRGQNVTFRCDPISEHNRLYWYRQTLGQGPEFLTYFQNEAQLEKSRLLSDRFSAERPKGSFSTLEIQRTEQGDSAMYLCASSWGQGDSPLHFGNGTRLTVT.

V usage is TRBV4-3 and J usage is TRBJ2-2; the D gene is possibly TRBD1 (7 bases). The CDR3 is made up of 19 amino acids. Germline values: CDR1 LGHNA, CDR2 YSLEER. V lost 5 bases and J 4 bases, leaving 26 bases between the germline ends. CDR3 bases: TGCGCCAGCAGCTCACCGGGTGATCGGCAGGGGGAGGTCACCGGGGAGCTGTTTTTT. It specifies CASSSPGDRQGEVTGELFF.